The present TCR beta chain was sequenced within a study of blood T cell repertoires in COVID-19. Study summary: Italy, Spain and the United States were the sources of the convalescent and acute COVID-19 samples. The analysed material was cDNA or gDNA that came from T cells, B-cell-depleted T cells, or PBMCs.

In the authors' methods: Reference gene primer amplification yielded estimated nucleated cell counts. The data were produced by immunoSEQ multiplex PCR, yet TCRdb's version contains in-frame clones alone and is incomplete. That table is the source of V, J and clone size, and D and trimming were worked out from the DNA. The data show about 520,000 clones, with approximately 85% seen just once and more than 3% held by the top ten. Trimming took 7 bases from V and 8 from J, leaving 12 bases between them. The CDR3 runs 12 residues. The TCR originated in a human donor in a cohort sampled during active COVID-19. Sequenced material: peripheral blood. The rearrangement links TRBV12-3 or TRBV12-4 to TRBJ2-1; TRBD1 might be the D (6 bases). CDR3 DNA: TGTGCCAGCACACCCAGGGGCGATGAGCAGTTCTTC. This codes for CASTPRGDEQFF.